This T cell receptor beta chain was sequenced in a study of CD8+CD57+ T cells in acquired aplastic anemia. On the study more broadly: DNA recovered from sorted CD4+ and CD8+ cells had a mean of 3.2 ug. Study-level findings and limits: Overlap between patients and controls comprised roughly 28 CD8+ CDR3 sequences.

Notes on this clonotype: Its antigen is currently unknown.

Patients chosen for sequencing had shown CD8+CD57+ cell expansion by flow cytometry. Germline CDR1 is MNHNS and CDR2 is SASEGT. The CDR3 runs to 14 residues. Trimming removed 5 bases at V and 0 bases at J, with 5 bases between. Genomic DNA acted as the template from which TCR beta VDJ combination and CDR3 sequence profiling were carried out. Via MiXCR, TCRdb re-called the reads, giving one row per CDR3 protein. Here the sample spans about 290,000 distinct CDR3 sequences, 56% being singletons. The TCR comes from a human donor with aplastic anemia. This chain connects TRBV6-1 to TRBJ2-6, with D unresolved. Sequenced sample: sorted CD4+, CD8+, or CD8+CD57+ T cells (not recorded which) from PBMCs. The chain's CDR3 is CASSYGSGANVLTF. The DNA for the CDR3 is TGTGCCAGCAGTTATGGCTCTGGGGCCAACGTCCTGACTTTC.